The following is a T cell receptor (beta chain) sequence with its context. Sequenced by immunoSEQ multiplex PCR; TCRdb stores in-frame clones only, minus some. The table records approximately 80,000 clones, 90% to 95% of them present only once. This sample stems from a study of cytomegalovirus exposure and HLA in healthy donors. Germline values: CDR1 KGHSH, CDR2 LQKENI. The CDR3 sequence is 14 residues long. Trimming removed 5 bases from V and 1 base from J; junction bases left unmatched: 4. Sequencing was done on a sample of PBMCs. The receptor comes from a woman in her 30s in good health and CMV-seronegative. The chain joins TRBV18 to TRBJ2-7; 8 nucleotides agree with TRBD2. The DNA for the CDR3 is TGTGCCAGCTCAGGAGCGGGGGAATCCTACGAGCAGTACTTC. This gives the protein CASSGAGESYEQYF.